The next 20 T cell receptor beta chains were all read from a single sample in a study of breast tumors, draining lymph nodes, adjacent tissues. Breast cancer patients provided tissue from their axillary draining lymph nodes. TCRdb reprocessed the multiplex PCR reads with MiXCR, giving one entry per CDR3 protein. The sample yields some 150,000 distinct CDR3 sequences, about 22% seen once. The sample was axillary lymph node tissue. The receptors shown here come from a female donor with breast cancer. Some clones in this sample may be carry-over from other donors' samples.

Concerning this clonotype itself: It may be a read error: a sequence one base away is much more abundant. The CDR3 end shows no conserved phenylalanine or tryptophan, and so a read error is likely. The chain joins TRBV6-1 to TRBJ1-2; tentatively, D is TRBD1 (5 bases). Germline loops: CDR1 MNHNS, CDR2 SASEGT. The germline V and J ends were trimmed by 7 bases and 6 bases, with 12 bases remaining between them. The CDR3 totals 12 residues. The CDR3 here is CASKVGVDGYTL. The CDR3 DNA is TGTGCCAGCAAGGTAGGGGTCGATGGCTACACCCTC.

In its sample, this clonotype was seen many times. The CDR3 DNA follows: TGTGCCAGTAGTATAGGCGGGGGCGGACGCAATCAGCCCCAGCATTTT. Protein sequence: CASSIGGGGRNQPQHF. This rearrangement joins TRBV19 to TRBJ1-5, with D maybe TRBD1 (6 bases). This CDR3 has 16 amino acids. The germline gives CDR1 LNHDA, CDR2 SQIVND (reference sequence). V dropped 1 base and J dropped 2 bases, with 12 bases sitting between them.

Regarding this clonotype: A much larger clone differs by one base, so this may be a read error. This chain connects TRBV12-3 or TRBV12-4 to TRBJ2-2; D gene uncertain. CDR3 size: 13 residues. The CDR3 region has the DNA TGTGCCAGCAGTTTTAGGAACGCCGGGGAGCTGTTTTTT. Its translation: CASSFRNAGELFF.

This clonotype has at least ten counts. The chain combines TRBV6-6 with TRBJ2-3, with D unresolved. The germline V gene encodes CDR1 MNHNY and CDR2 SVGAGI (reference sequence). Between the trimmed V and J ends, which lost 7 bases and 2 bases, there was a span of 16 bases. This CDR3 has 15 residues. The CDR3 here is CASTQGDFNTDTQYF. The DNA for the CDR3 is TGTGCCAGCACCCAAGGTGACTTCAACACAGATACGCAGTATTTT.

This clonotype was seen ten or more times. The J gene is TRBJ1-2, the V gene TRBV19, with D perhaps matching TRBD1 (5 bases). Germline CDR1 reads LNHDA; CDR2 reads SQIVND (reference sequence). The CDR3 sequence is 15 residues long. Between the trimmed V and J ends, which lost 3 bases and 4 bases, there was a span of 15 bases. Here the CDR3 DNA reads TGTGCCAGTAGTATTAAGGAAAAGGGGCGCTATGGCTACACCTTC. Translated: CASSIKEKGRYGYTF.

With regard to this clonotype: A much larger clone differs by one base, so this may be a read error. This chain joins TRBV12-3 or TRBV12-4 and TRBJ2-7; no clear D. The CDR3 consists of 15 residues. V was cut by 5 bases and J by 0 bases, with 14 bases left in between. The CDR3 DNA is TGTGCCAGCAGTCAACAGTCGACCGCCTCCTACGAGCAGTACTTC. It specifies CASSQQSTASYEQYF.

This clonotype was observed many times. The chain combines TRBV29-1 with TRBJ2-5, with 9 bases identical to TRBD1. The V gene end was trimmed by 7 bases and the J gene end by 3 bases; junction bases not matched to a gene: 6. Germline CDR1 reads SQVTM; CDR2 reads ANQGSEA. This CDR3 contains 13 residues. The CDR3 DNA reads TGCAGCGGTAATGGACAGGGGAAAGAGACCCAGTACTTC. It specifies CSGNGQGKETQYF.

This clonotype was seen at least ten times. The chain recombines TRBV7-8 with TRBJ2-3; D tentatively fits TRBD1 or TRBD2 (5 bases each). The CDR3 spans 12 residues. CDR1 is SGHVS and CDR2 is FQNEAQ in the germline V gene. Trimming removed 3 bases from V and 14 bases from J, with 15 bases in between. The CDR3 region has the DNA TGTGCCAGCAGCTTGGGCCTAGCAGGGTGGTATTTT. It encodes CASSLGLAGWYF.

A remark on this clonotype: One end of the junction is discordant with germline, which a read error may explain. The CDR3 is CASSPSISSSYNGQFF. In nucleotides, the CDR3 is TGTGCCAGCTCACCGTCCATTTCCAGCTCCTACAATGGGCAGTTCTTC. The rearrangement links TRBV18 to TRBJ2-1, with D hard to call. The CDR3 extends over 16 amino acids. The germline V gene has CDR1 KGHSH and CDR2 LQKENI.

This clonotype was observed a few times. One end of the junction varies from germline; a read error may be responsible. The chain couples TRBV15 to TRBJ2-4, with 9 bases matching TRBD2. CDR1 is LNHNV, CDR2 YYDKDF, per germline (reference sequence). The CDR3 is 14 residues long. The CDR3 coding sequence is TGTGCCACCAGCAGCGGGACTAGCAAAGACATTCAGTACTTC. Protein: CATSSGTSKDIQYF. The full variable domain, with the rest looked up from reference TRBV15 and TRBJ2-4, is DAMVIQNPRYQVTQFGKPVTLSCSQTLNHNVMYWYQQKSSQAPKLLFHYYDKDFNNEADTPDNFQSRRPNTSFCFLDIRSPGLGDTAMYLCATSSGTSKDIQYFGAGTRLSVL.

Of note for this clonotype: A much larger clonotype is one base distant, so this may be a read error. In this CDR3 the conserved last residue, phenylalanine or tryptophan, is missing, so a read error is likely. The chain recombines TRBV6-1 with TRBJ1-6; a possible D gene is TRBD1 (6 bases). The CDR3 covers 12 residues. From germline, CDR1 is MNHNS and CDR2 SASEGT. CDR3 nucleotides: TGTGCCAGCAGGGACAGTAATTCCCCCCTCCACCTT. Translating gives CASRDSNSPLHL.

Many counts were recorded for this clonotype. The gene calls are TRBV11-3 and TRBJ2-7, with 9 bases aligning to TRBD1. The CDR3 is made up of 16 amino acids. Germline-derived CDR1 and CDR2 are SGHNT and YENEEA. V gave up 2 bases and J gave up 0 bases; unmatched junction bases: 5. The CDR3 reads CASSLSGQGPSYEQYF. The CDR3 nucleotides read TGTGCCAGCAGCTTATCAGGACAGGGGCCCTCCTACGAGCAGTACTTC. Together with reference TRBV11-3 and TRBJ2-7, the CDR3 gives the full variable domain: EAGVVQSPRYKIIEKKQPVAFWCNPISGHNTLYWYLQNLGQGPELLIRYENEEAVDDSQLPKDRFSAERLKGVDSTLKIQPAELGDSAVYLCASSLSGQGPSYEQYFGPGTRLTVT.

J is TRBJ2-7 and V is TRBV5-6, with D unresolved. V was pared by 1 base and J by 4 bases, with 24 bases between. In germline, CDR1 is SGHDT, CDR2 YYEEEE. The CDR3 spans 18 residues. In DNA, the CDR3 is TGTGCCAGCAGCTTGCGCCGCAGTTCGAAAAGGCGGTGGTACGAGCAGTACTTC. Translating gives CASSLRRSSKRRWYEQYF.

Turning to this clonotype: This may stem from a read error, because a much larger clone lies one nucleotide away. This sequence joins TRBV3-1 and TRBJ2-7, with D possibly TRBD2 on 6 matching bases. This CDR3 contains 16 residues. Deletions cut 0 bases from V and 6 bases from J, with 18 bases between. In germline, CDR1 is LGHDT, CDR2 YNNKEL (reference sequence). The CDR3: CASSQDLGGEQGEQYF. CDR3 in DNA: TGTGCCAGCAGCCAAGATCTGGGGGGAGAGCAAGGCGAGCAGTACTTC.

Ten or more counts support this clonotype. This sequence joins TRBV7-2 and TRBJ1-2; the match to TRBD1 covers 7 bases. The CDR3 totals 13 residues. Trimming removed 5 bases from V and 7 bases from J; junction bases left unmatched: 7. CDR1 SGHTA and CDR2 FQGNSA come from the germline V gene. Written as DNA, the CDR3 is TGTGCCAGCAGCCCGACAGGGTCTGGTGGCTACACCTTC. As protein: CASSPTGSGGYTF.

This clonotype was found many times. The CDR3: CASSAEDSGGNTIYF. The CDR3 nucleotides read TGTGCCAGCAGTGCCGAGGACAGCGGTGGAAACACCATATATTTT. This sequence joins TRBV12-3 or TRBV12-4 and TRBJ1-3; maybe TRBD1 (6 bases). The CDR3 loop spans 15 amino acids. V lost 5 bases, J lost 3 bases, and 14 bases lay in between.

This clonotype was observed many times. V usage is TRBV15 and J usage is TRBJ1-5, with 10 bases that match TRBD1. The CDR3 has 16 residues. Per the germline V gene, CDR1 is LNHNV and CDR2 is YYDKDF (reference sequence). The ends lost 1 base at V and 7 bases at J; junction bases unmatched: 7. The CDR3 DNA reads as TGTGCCACCAGCAGAGCAGGAGACAGGGGGCAACAGCCCCAGCATTTT. It encodes CATSRAGDRGQQPQHF.

This clonotype was seen ten or more times. The chain joins TRBV27 to TRBJ2-1, with no clear D. Germline values: CDR1 MNHEY, CDR2 SMNVEV (reference sequence). V was shortened by 5 bases and J by 0 bases, with 14 bases between the two germline ends. The CDR3 extends over 16 amino acids. For the CDR3, the DNA is TGTGCCAGCAGTCATGAGCGCCGTAGCTCCTACAATGAGCAGTTCTTC. Its translation is CASSHERRSSYNEQFF.

The chain couples TRBV27 to TRBJ2-3; 14 positions match TRBD2. The V segment lost 5 bases and the J segment 4 bases; nucleotides outside the gene matches: 2. The CDR3 extends over 15 amino acids. Germline CDR1 is MNHEY and CDR2 is SMNVEV (reference sequence). CDR3 sequence (DNA): TGTGCCAGCAGTAGGGGACTAGCGGGAGCAGATACGCAGTATTTT. Encoded protein: CASSRGLAGADTQYF.

This clonotype has a count of ten or more. The chain's CDR3 is CASSIGPGLSGETQYF. The CDR3, as DNA: TGTGCCAGTAGTATCGGACCGGGGTTATCGGGGGAGACCCAGTACTTC. The chain uses TRBV19 and TRBJ2-5; D might be TRBD2 (5 bases). The germline gives CDR1 LNHDA, CDR2 SQIVND (reference sequence). V lost 3 bases and J 5 bases, leaving 19 bases between the germline ends. This CDR3 region has 16 residues.